Shown below are 15 T cell receptor beta chains from a single sample sequenced in a study of CD8 T cells in ankylosing spondylitis. TCRdb fed the 5' RACE reads into MiXCR, producing one record per CDR3 protein. Seen here are some 400,000 distinct CDR3 sequences, about 22% observed once, and the top ten hold approximately 16%. Findings of the study overall: It appeared that ankylosing spondylitis blood was characterized by a TCR beta motif of fewer than ten highly homologous variants.

These receptors lack a known antigen. Input material: blood, either unsorted or a sorted T cell fraction (not recorded which). These receptors were taken from a male donor with ankylosing spondylitis.

This clonotype was seen many times. The rearrangement uses TRBV3-1 and TRBJ2-2, with TRBD1 matching 8 bases. CDR1 and CDR2 (germline): LGHDT, YNNKEL (reference sequence). The trim removed 4 bases at V and 7 bases at J, leaving 8 bases unmatched. The CDR3 loop spans 15 amino acids. The CDR3 sequence is CASSPRTGSGGELFF. CDR3 DNA: TGTGCCAGCAGCCCCCGGACAGGGAGCGGCGGGGAGCTGTTTTTT.

The V call is TRBV28, the J call TRBJ2-7; D possibly matches TRBD1 or TRBD2 (5 bases each). Trimming removed 1 base from V and 2 bases from J, with 15 bases in between. Germline CDR1 reads MDHEN; CDR2 reads SYDVKM. This CDR3 spans 16 amino acids. This CDR3 is CASSLSGRRSAYEQYF. The CDR3 DNA follows: TGTGCCAGCAGTTTATCGGGACGCCGATCAGCCTACGAGCAGTACTTC.

V is TRBV25-1 and J is TRBJ1-2, with D perhaps matching TRBD1 (6 bases). V gave up 4 bases and J gave up 3 bases, with 15 bases separating them. This CDR3 has 15 amino acids. Germline-derived CDR1 and CDR2 are MGHDK and SYGVNS. The chain's CDR3 is CASSGGGQVDYGYTF. CDR3 nucleotides: TGTGCCAGCAGTGGTGGGGGGCAGGTGGACTATGGCTACACCTTC.

The chain has TRBV29-1 and TRBJ2-5; TRBD2 matches 7 bases. Germline V gives CDR1 SQVTM, CDR2 ANQGSEA. CDR3 length equals 13 residues. J lost 2 bases, V lost 4 bases, and 4 bases had no gene match. The CDR3 sequence is CSVGGGVQETQYF. CDR3 sequence (DNA): TGCAGCGTTGGGGGGGGGGTGCAAGAGACCCAGTACTTC. Full variable domain (rest looked up from reference TRBV29-1 and TRBJ2-5): SAVISQKPSRDICQRGTSLTIQCQVDSQVTMMFWYRQQPGQSLTLIATANQGSEATYESGFVIDKFPISRPNLTFSTLTVSNMSPEDSSIYLCSVGGGVQETQYFGPGTRLLVL.

The genes are TRBV4-2 and TRBJ2-7; 8 bases agree with TRBD1. V lost 0 bases to trimming and J lost 7 bases; unmatched junction nucleotides: 11. The germline CDR1 and CDR2 sequences are LGHNA and YNFKEQ. This CDR3 spans 16 amino acids. Here the CDR3 reads CASSQDPPQGALEQYF. The CDR3 nucleotides read TGTGCCAGCAGCCAAGATCCCCCCCAGGGGGCTTTAGAGCAGTACTTC.

The chain joins TRBV7-3 to TRBJ2-3; TRBD2 matches at 10 bases. V shed 0 bases and J 2 bases; nucleotides not matched to a gene: 2. The length of the CDR3 is 16 residues. From germline, CDR1 is SGHTA and CDR2 FQGTGA. The CDR3 loop reads CASSLTGLAATDTQYF. The CDR3 DNA follows: TGTGCCAGCAGCTTAACAGGACTAGCGGCCACAGATACGCAGTATTTT.

There are a few counts of this clonotype. As DNA, the CDR3 is TGCAGTGCTTGGCGGCCGGGCACCGGGGAGCTGTTTTTT. This translates into CSAWRPGTGELFF. The rearrangement links TRBV20-1 to TRBJ2-2, with D hard to call. V lost 5 bases, J lost 4 bases, and 11 bases lay in between. CDR3 size: 13 residues. Germline V gene lookup returns CDR1 DFQATT and CDR2 SNEGSKA (reference sequence).

The chain links TRBV7-2 to TRBJ2-7; D gene ambiguous. The germline V and J ends were trimmed by 0 bases and 6 bases, with 15 bases remaining between them. The CDR3 covers 15 residues. In germline, CDR1 is SGHTA, CDR2 FQGNSA. CDR3 nucleotides: TGTGCCAGCAGCTTAGCAAGACAAGCCCTCTCCGAGCAGTACTTC. Translating gives CASSLARQALSEQYF.

This chain uses TRBV9 with TRBJ2-1; possible D gene TRBD2, 5 bases. The CDR3 extends over 15 amino acids. Per germline, CDR1 SGDLS and CDR2 YYNGEE. V was cut by 0 bases and J by 10 bases, with 17 bases left in between. CDR3 in amino acids: CASSVGGGRFSEQFF. CDR3 sequence (DNA): TGTGCCAGCAGCGTAGGTGGTGGGAGATTTAGCGAGCAGTTCTTC. Combining the CDR3 with reference TRBV9 and TRBJ2-1 gives the whole variable domain DSGVTQTPKHLITATGQRVTLRCSPRSGDLSVYWYQQSLDQGLQFLIQYYNGEERAKGNILERFSAQQFPDLHSELNLSSLELGDSALYFCASSVGGGRFSEQFFGPGTRLTVL.

The chain links TRBV7-2 to TRBJ2-1, with 12 bases fitting TRBD2. The CDR3 is 17 residues long. V shed 6 bases and J 0 bases; nucleotides not matched to a gene: 6. Germline CDR1 reads SGHTA; CDR2 reads FQGNSA. CDR3: CASRLAGGPLSYNEQFF. Written as DNA, the CDR3 is TGTGCCAGCAGACTAGCGGGAGGCCCCCTCTCCTACAATGAGCAGTTCTTC.

This clonotype showed up just a few times. The rearrangement joins TRBV4-1 to TRBJ2-7; maybe TRBD2 (5 bases). The CDR3 runs to 14 residues. V lost 4 bases, J lost 4 bases, and 14 bases lay in between. Germline lookup yields CDR1 MGHRA and CDR2 YSYEKL. The CDR3 protein is CASSRADGSYEQYF. The DNA for the CDR3 is TGCGCCAGCAGCCGAGCGGACGGCTCATACGAGCAGTACTTC.

V gene TRBV7-2 combines with J gene TRBJ2-7, with 11 bases that match TRBD2. V lost 5 bases, J lost 3 bases, and 6 bases stayed unmatched. The CDR3 sequence is 15 residues long. Germline values: CDR1 SGHTA, CDR2 FQGNSA. The CDR3 is CASSVTSGSIYEQYF. CDR3 nucleotide sequence: TGTGCCAGCAGCGTCACTAGCGGGAGTATCTACGAGCAGTACTTC.

The rearrangement links TRBV20-1 to TRBJ2-7; 8 bases fit TRBD1. Trimming cost V 6 bases and J 7 bases; bases outside gene matches: 14. Germline CDR1 is DFQATT and CDR2 is SNEGSKA (reference sequence). The CDR3 has 14 residues. CDR3 in amino acids: CSAEAGDRSKEQYF. The CDR3 DNA sequence: TGCAGTGCAGAGGCTGGGGACAGGTCCAAGGAGCAGTACTTC.

This clonotype has more than one count but fewer than ten. V usage is TRBV2 and J usage is TRBJ1-5; the match to TRBD1 covers 10 bases. The CDR3 spans 14 residues. The ends lost 5 bases at V and 5 bases at J; junction bases unmatched: 3. Germline V gene lookup returns CDR1 SNHLY and CDR2 FYNNEI. CDR3: CASSRDRGYQPQHF. DNA of the CDR3: TGTGCCAGCAGTCGGGACAGGGGTTATCAGCCCCAGCATTTT.

This clonotype turned up a few times. The chain recombines TRBV7-2 with TRBJ2-3; D might be TRBD1 (6 bases). Deletions cut 3 bases from V and 0 bases from J, with 10 bases between. CDR1 is SGHTA, CDR2 FQGNSA, per germline. The CDR3 sequence is 15 residues long. CDR3 in DNA: TGTGCCAGCAGCTTCGCACAGGGAAGCACAGATACGCAGTATTTT. Amino acids: CASSFAQGSTDTQYF.